The clone carrying this T cell receptor (beta chain) was seen ten or more times. The entry originates in a study of identical twins. A single record per CDR3 protein comes from TCRdb applying MiXCR to the 5' RACE reads. Among over 200,000 distinct CDR3 sequences listed, over 5% were seen once. J was trimmed by 4 bases and V by 5 bases; bases with no gene match: 4. The germline CDR1 and CDR2 sequences are MNHNS and SASEGT. The CDR3 consists of 14 residues. This same sample was also part of a study on T cells expressing NK-cell markers. In that study: Of the CD8+ T cells in about 6 donors, about 1.0-7.5% belonged to dominant NKG2C+ clonotypes.

This chain joins TRBV6-1 and TRBJ2-7, with 11 positions matching TRBD1. Input material: CD8+ T cells sorted from blood. The source of this sequence is a young woman in good health. CDR3 loop: CASSHGQGAYEQYF. CDR3 in DNA: TGTGCCAGCAGTCATGGACAGGGGGCGTACGAGCAGTACTTC.